The TCR beta chain under discussion was sequenced for a study of T cells in narcolepsy. Across the whole study: Healthy controls were enrolled alongside patients with narcolepsy type 1 or type 2. General study results and limits: Comparing one patient's CSF and blood CD4+ clonotypes highlighted HCRT- and TRIB2-specific autoreactive clonotypes. Blood of same and different patients, but not healthy controls, reportedly held recurring autoreactive clonotypes. No autoreactive T cell clone sequences appeared in some memory CD4+ repertoires.

V shed 4 bases and J shed 10 bases, with 15 bases lying between them. Germline CDR1 reads SGHRS; CDR2 reads YFSETQ. The CDR3 length is 13 residues. Clones were read by immunoSEQ multiplex PCR, and TCRdb kept only the in-frame ones, dropping some. The top ten hold more than 0.95% of the sample, which has about 33,000 clones, 85% to 90% seen once. About this clone: Its target is not known.

This clonotype originated in a human donor with narcolepsy. The specimen sequenced was CD45RA- memory CD4+ T cells from PBMCs. The J gene is TRBJ2-1, the V gene TRBV5-1; a weak D match, TRBD1 (6 bases). CDR3 sequence reads: CASSTGQKGEQFF. The CDR3 DNA reads TGCGCCAGCAGCACGGGACAAAAGGGCGAGCAGTTCTTC.